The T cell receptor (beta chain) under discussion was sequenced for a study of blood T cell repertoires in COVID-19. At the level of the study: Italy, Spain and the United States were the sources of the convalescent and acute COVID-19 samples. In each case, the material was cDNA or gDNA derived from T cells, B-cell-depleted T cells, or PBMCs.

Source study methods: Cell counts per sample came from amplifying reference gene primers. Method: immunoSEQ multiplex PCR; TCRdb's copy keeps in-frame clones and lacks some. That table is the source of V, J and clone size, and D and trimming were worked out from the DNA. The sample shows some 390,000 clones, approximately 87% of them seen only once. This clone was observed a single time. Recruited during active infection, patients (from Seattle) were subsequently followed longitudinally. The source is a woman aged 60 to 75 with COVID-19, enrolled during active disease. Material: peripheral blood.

CDR3 nucleotides: TGTGCCAGCAGCTCAAGGGGAGGGACAGGGGGCTACGAGCAGTACTTC. Its protein product is CASSSRGGTGGYEQYF. This chain connects TRBV7-2 to TRBJ2-7, with 11 bases lining up with TRBD1. This CDR3 region has 16 residues. Per the germline V gene, CDR1 is SGHTA and CDR2 is FQGNSA. V lost 4 bases to trimming and J lost 3 bases; unmatched junction nucleotides: 8.